The entry below gives a single T cell receptor beta chain sequence along with its context. This entry is derived from a study of blood T cell repertoires in COVID-19. Study as a whole: From the United States, Italy and Spain came samples of acute and convalescent COVID-19.

Self-reported history from a screening survey and questionnaire set each donor's cohort. Two negative PCRs, clearance, or symptom resolution characterized the recovered Cohort 3 donors. Assay: immunoSEQ multiplex PCR; the TCRdb copy retains only in-frame clones and omits some. The sample lists more than 110,000 clones; around 82% were seen once. The CDR3 loop spans 14 amino acids. Trimming cost V 6 bases and J 0 bases; bases outside gene matches: 4. Germline V gene lookup returns CDR1 MNHEY and CDR2 SMNVEV (reference sequence). Sequencing was done on a sample of PBMCs or T cells enriched from blood (not recorded which). This sequence was found in a woman aged 45-65 years who had recovered from COVID-19. The rearrangement links TRBV27 to TRBJ1-1, with 7 positions matching TRBD1. The CDR3 spells CASSHGTVNTEAFF. CDR3 sequence (DNA): TGTGCCAGCAGCCATGGGACAGTGAACACTGAAGCTTTCTTT.